The T cell receptor (beta chain) under discussion was sequenced for a study of blood T cells in healthy people across ages. Germline CDR1 reads SGHTA; CDR2 reads FQGNSA. Trimming cost V 1 base and J 3 bases, with 14 bases left between them. The CDR3 loop spans 16 amino acids. Through a sample-barcoded 5' primer and a J-beta primer mix, a second PCR was run for about 7 to 12 cycles. Via MiXCR, TCRdb re-called the 5' RACE reads, giving one row per CDR3 protein. This repertoire shows under 850,000 distinct CDR3 sequences, roughly 35% found once; its top ten account for 10% to 15%. The source of this sequence is a man younger than 35 in good health. The specimen was blood. The gene calls are TRBV7-2 and TRBJ2-3, with D tentatively TRBD1 (5 bases). The CDR3 DNA follows: TGTGCCAGCAGCTTAGGGCAGGGTGGTGTAACAGATACGCAGTATTTT. Translation: CASSLGQGGVTDTQYF.